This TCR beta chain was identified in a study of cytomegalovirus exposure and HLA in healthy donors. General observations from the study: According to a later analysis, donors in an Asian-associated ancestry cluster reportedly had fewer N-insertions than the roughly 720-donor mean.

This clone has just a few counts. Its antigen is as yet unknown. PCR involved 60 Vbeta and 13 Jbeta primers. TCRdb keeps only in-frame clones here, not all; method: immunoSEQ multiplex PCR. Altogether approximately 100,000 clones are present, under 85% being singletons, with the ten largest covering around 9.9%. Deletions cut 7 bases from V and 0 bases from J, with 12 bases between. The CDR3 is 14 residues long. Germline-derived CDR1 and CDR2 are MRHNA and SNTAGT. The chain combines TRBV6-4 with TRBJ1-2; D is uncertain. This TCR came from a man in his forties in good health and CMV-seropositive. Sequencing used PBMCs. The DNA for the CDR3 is TGTGCCAGCAACGGGATGAGGCCTAACTATGGCTACACCTTC. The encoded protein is CASNGMRPNYGYTF.